Below, one T cell receptor beta chain is given with its context. No antigen is known for it. TCRdb's table, derived via immunoSEQ multiplex PCR, lists solely in-frame clones and lacks some. Of about 280,000 clones in the sample, 88% are singletons; the top ten hold roughly 0.93%. This entry comes from a study of cytomegalovirus exposure and HLA in healthy donors. Study details: The roughly 130 validation repertoires, a later analysis reported, used the same platform as the approximately 670 repertoires from the first cohort.

The CDR3 length is 11 residues. The V gene lost 4 bases and the J gene lost 8 bases, with 9 bases spanning the gap. Germline V lookup: CDR1 SGHDT, CDR2 YYEEEE. Study results and caveats: Usually a TCR sequence was rare, but some public TCRs were found in many donors.

Separate from the 666-subject first cohort was the approximately 120-subject validation cohort, to which the donors belonged. This clonotype originated in a woman aged 18 to 35 in good health and CMV-seronegative. This chain uses TRBV5-6 with TRBJ1-1, with a weak D call TRBD1 (5 bases). The sample was PBMCs. This CDR3 reads CASSQGLEAFF. The CDR3 bases are TGTGCCAGCAGCCAGGGACTCGAAGCTTTCTTT.